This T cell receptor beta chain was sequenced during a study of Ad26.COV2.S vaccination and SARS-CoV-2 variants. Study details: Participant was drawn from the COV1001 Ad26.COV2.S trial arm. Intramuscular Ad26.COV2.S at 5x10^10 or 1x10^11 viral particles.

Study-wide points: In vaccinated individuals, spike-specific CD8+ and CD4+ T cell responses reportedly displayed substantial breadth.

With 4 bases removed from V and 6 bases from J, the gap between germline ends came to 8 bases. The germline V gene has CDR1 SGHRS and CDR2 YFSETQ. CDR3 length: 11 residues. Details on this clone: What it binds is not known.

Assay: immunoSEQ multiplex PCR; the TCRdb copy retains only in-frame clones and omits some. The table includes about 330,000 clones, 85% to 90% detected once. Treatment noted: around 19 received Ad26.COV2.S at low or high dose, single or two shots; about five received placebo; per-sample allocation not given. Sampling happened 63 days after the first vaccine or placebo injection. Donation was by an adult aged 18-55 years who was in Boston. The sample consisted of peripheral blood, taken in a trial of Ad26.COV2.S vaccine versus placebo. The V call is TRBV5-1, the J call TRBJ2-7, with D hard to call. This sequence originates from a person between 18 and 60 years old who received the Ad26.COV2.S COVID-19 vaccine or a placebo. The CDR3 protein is CASSTEAEQYV. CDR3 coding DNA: TGCGCCAGCAGCACGGAAGCCGAGCAGTACGTC.